This T cell receptor (beta chain) stems from a study of cytotoxic CD8 clonotypes in ibrutinib-treated CLL (dated by TCRdb to about 2021). For the wider study: The cohort was composed of roughly ten relapsed/refractory and approximately 16 treatment-naive patients; IGHV unmutated status was identified in approximately 18 patients. Responses were partial in around 24 patients and complete in 2; after median around 68 months follow-up, about 15 stayed in remission and approximately 12 progressed. Response samples were obtained after a median of 12 months of treatment, with a range of roughly 6 to 40 months. On average, each sample yielded roughly 260,000 productive templates and tens of thousands of productive rearrangements. Of the roughly 86 participants in the trial, about two dozen had longitudinal samples available. Cryopreserved peripheral blood mononuclear cells were obtained before treatment, at response, and at either sustained remission or disease progression. Every sample from remission and from progressive disease was obtained while the patients were still on ibrutinib. The study at large found these results: At ibrutinib response clonality went up, during sustained remission it held steady, and at progression it dropped back toward baseline. Public clonotypes were found to be uncommon and were observed to contract or remain stable during treatment; the increase in clonality was shown to reflect expansion of private clonotypes at ibrutinib response. Baseline clonality exceeded that of age-matched healthy donors and correlated strongly with circulating CD8+ T-cell counts. Lymph node repertoires were not examined, and the timing of sampling was not matched between patients in sustained remission and those whose disease progressed.

As for this clone: This clone's antigen is unknown. It has no much larger one-base neighbor in the sample; base qualities were not kept.

In the paper's terms, the time point label means: progressive disease on ibrutinib. For TCR beta library preparation, approximately 2.2 micrograms of genomic DNA were isolated from cryopreserved PBMCs. Longitudinal blood samples from CLL patients on ibrutinib monotherapy underwent high-throughput TCR beta sequencing. The patients took part in an open-label, single-center phase 2 trial of ibrutinib monotherapy. A MiSeq instrument was used for deep resolution sequencing, which targeted depths ranging from 1 in 1 million up to 1 in 200,000 T cells, with coverage averaging 10x for each clonotype. The immunoSEQ hsTCRB Kit was used to generate TCR beta libraries. The authors' analysis ran thus. ImmunoSEQ Data Assistant and ImmunoSEQ Analyzer were used for data analysis, and V, D and J genes were assigned according to IMGT definitions. Clonality, with values ranging from 0 to 1, was calculated as one minus the normalized Shannon entropy of productive rearrangement frequencies. Public clonotype analysis was restricted to overrepresented clonotypes comprising at least 0.05% of each patient's repertoire. Some 13 age-matched healthy donor repertoires from immuneACCESS served as clonality controls. TCRdb carries this immuneACCESS record with in-frame sequences only. Its versions omit some clonotypes, under half of them owing to an unresolved V gene in the studies checked, with the rest unexplained. That table furnishes V, J and clone size, whereas the DNA furnished D and trimming. This sample gives some 170,000 clones in total; around nine tenths of them show up just once. The ten largest clones capture over 2.5% of the sample.

This TCR was sampled from a human donor with chronic lymphocytic leukemia. The sample here was PBMCs, taken at disease progression, from a patient treated with ibrutinib.

DNA sequence: TGTGCCAGCAGTCGACAGGGGGTCTTATATAATGAGCAGTTCTTC. The translation is CASSRQGVLYNEQFF. This sequence uses TRBV6-5 and TRBJ2-1; 9 bases in the middle match TRBD1. According to the germline V gene, CDR1 reads MNHEY and CDR2 reads SVGAGI. Trimming leaves V shorter by 5 bases and J shorter by 7 bases, with the junction holding 9 bases beyond the gene matches. From the cysteine up to the phenylalanine, the CDR3 has a length of 15 residues. CDR3 DNA only is kept here, 45 bases in frame from base 1.